The entry below gives a single T cell receptor beta chain sequence along with its context. The antigen remains undetermined. The data are from a study of CD8 T cells in Susac syndrome. Findings and caveats of the study: The study's TCR sequencing and HLA analysis drew on a certain number of individuals. That number was acknowledged as relatively small.

Sequencing of TCR beta was undertaken in CD8+ and CD4+ T cells derived from blood. It was negative isolation that provided the CD8+ and CD4+ T cells, whereas TEMRA cells were enriched by FACS. CDR1 and CDR2 (germline): SGHNT, YYREEE (reference sequence). The CDR3 loop spans 12 amino acids. Trimming cost V 10 bases and J 4 bases, with 12 bases left between them. Random hexamers were used to reverse transcribe the RNA input (about 0.5 to 1 ug). A multiplex approach, immunoSEQ multiplex PCR, amplified TCR beta CDR3 across 54 Vbeta and 13 Jbeta. TCRdb analysed the immunoSEQ multiplex PCR reads with MiXCR anew, one entry per CDR3 protein. The data hold tens of thousands of distinct CDR3 sequences, with roughly 93% observed a single time.

The TCR comes from a human donor with multiple sclerosis. This chain uses TRBV5-4 with TRBJ2-1, with a weak D call TRBD1 (5 bases). Source material: CD8+ T cells from PBMCs. The CDR3 is CAEATDYNEQFF. CDR3 DNA sequence: TGTGCCGAAGCGACAGATTACAATGAGCAGTTCTTC.